The subject of this entry is one T cell receptor beta chain. The antigen is unknown. The record originates from a study of T cell responses to AZD1222 COVID-19 vaccine. CDR3 length: 13 amino acids. V was pared by 3 bases and J by 6 bases, with 11 bases between. Looked up from germline, CDR1 is SGHNT and CDR2 is YYREEE (reference sequence). The table came from immunoSEQ multiplex PCR; TCRdb's copy has only in-frame clones and leaves some out. The sample shows over 70,000 clones, about 74% of them seen only once. Overall study findings and caveats: Clonal diversity was possibly underestimated, and the donors were mostly white British, with more females. Seropositive AZD1222 recipients at baseline numbered only six or seven. Only after the peak T cell response were repertoires sampled.

The clonotype comes from an adult who received the MenACWY meningococcal vaccine as a control. J is TRBJ2-3 and V is TRBV5-4; perhaps TRBD2 as D (5 bases). The sequencing used peripheral blood, collected 28 days after the second dose of the MenACWY control vaccine. This CDR3 is CASSSGSADTQYF. The CDR3 DNA is TGTGCCAGCAGCTCGGGATCCGCGGATACGCAGTATTTT.